Listed below are T cell receptor beta chains from one sample, sequenced in a study of radiotherapy plus CTLA-4 blockade in lung cancer. Sequencing was performed with immunoSEQ multiplex PCR; in TCRdb, only in-frame clones are kept and a portion is missing. The sample lists about 98,000 clones; 80% to 85% were seen once. The starting material was peripheral blood, obtained from a patient treated with radiotherapy plus ipilimumab. All receptors come from a human donor with non-small cell lung cancer who had a partial response to radiotherapy plus ipilimumab. CDR3s include the opening cysteine and the closing phenylalanine or tryptophan. Fields, in order: clone size, D gene, V gene, J gene, CDR3 DNA, CDR3 protein. A D gene is named only where the DNA matches it firmly. Not all rows give a size; the values are once, few, many and, for expanded clones, a class.

clone_size: NA; d_call: TRBD2; v_call: TRBV5-4; j_call: TRBJ2-3; cdr3_nt: TGTGCCAGCAGCTTGCTCCGCGGTAGCGGGAGCACAGATACGCAGTATTTT; cdr3_aa: CASSLLRGSGSTDTQYF
clone_size: NA; d_call: TRBD1; v_call: TRBV2; j_call: TRBJ1-2; cdr3_nt: TGTGCCAGCAGCGTACAGGGGGCAATGTGGGGCTACACCTTC; cdr3_aa: CASSVQGAMWGYTF
clone_size: NA; d_call: NA; v_call: TRBV7-7; j_call: TRBJ1-1; cdr3_nt: TGTGCCAGCAGACGACCGGGACAGAACACTGAAGCTTTCTTT; cdr3_aa: CASRRPGQNTEAFF
clone_size: many; d_call: NA; v_call: TRBV4-1; j_call: TRBJ1-1; cdr3_nt: TGCGCCAGCAGCCAAGCCCCGTCCGACACTGAAGCTTTCTTT; cdr3_aa: CASSQAPSDTEAFF
clone_size: NA; d_call: NA; v_call: TRBV28; j_call: TRBJ2-7; cdr3_nt: TGTGCCAGCGTTTCGGCCTACGAGCAGTACTTC; cdr3_aa: CASVSAYEQYF
clone_size: NA; d_call: TRBD2; v_call: TRBV19; j_call: TRBJ2-2; cdr3_nt: TGTGCCAGTATCTCCTTAGGCGGGAGCTATAACGGGGAGCTGTTTTTT; cdr3_aa: CASISLGGSYNGELFF
clone_size: NA; d_call: NA; v_call: TRBV27; j_call: TRBJ1-2; cdr3_nt: TGTGCCAGCAGTTTCTACCCGATCCGGGGGGGTGGCTACACCTTC; cdr3_aa: CASSFYPIRGGGYTF
clone_size: NA; d_call: TRBD2; v_call: TRBV7-2; j_call: TRBJ2-1; cdr3_nt: TGTGCCAGCAGCTTACGACTAGCGGGAGTTGGGAATGAGCAGTTCTTC; cdr3_aa: CASSLRLAGVGNEQFF
clone_size: NA; d_call: NA; v_call: TRBV6-5; j_call: TRBJ2-7; cdr3_nt: TGTGCCAGCAGAAAACCGGGGTACGAGCAGTACTTC; cdr3_aa: CASRKPGYEQYF
clone_size: NA; d_call: TRBD2; v_call: TRBV9; j_call: TRBJ2-3; cdr3_nt: TGTGCCAGCAGCTCTGGACTAGCGGATGACGGCACAGATACGCAGTATTTT; cdr3_aa: CASSSGLADDGTDTQYF
clone_size: NA; d_call: NA; v_call: TRBV27; j_call: TRBJ1-2; cdr3_nt: TGTGCCAGCAGTTTATTCGGCGGTAACTATGGCTACACCTTC; cdr3_aa: CASSLFGGNYGYTF
clone_size: NA; d_call: TRBD2; v_call: TRBV4-2; j_call: TRBJ2-1; cdr3_nt: TGTGCCAGCAGCCAAGATATTCGCGGGAGTGGTAATGAGCAGTTCTTC; cdr3_aa: CASSQDIRGSGNEQFF
clone_size: NA; d_call: NA; v_call: TRBV6-5; j_call: TRBJ2-7; cdr3_nt: TGTGCCAGCAGTTACCCCCCCAGTGGCGAGCAGTACTTC; cdr3_aa: CASSYPPSGEQYF
clone_size: NA; d_call: TRBD1; v_call: TRBV4-1; j_call: TRBJ1-5; cdr3_nt: TGCGCCAGCAGCCAACAAACAGGGGGAAACAATCAGCCCCAGCATTTT; cdr3_aa: CASSQQTGGNNQPQHF
clone_size: NA; d_call: TRBD2; v_call: TRBV29-1; j_call: TRBJ2-3; cdr3_nt: TGCAGCGTTGTGACTAGCGGATACCCCGGGGATACGCAGTATTTT; cdr3_aa: CSVVTSGYPGDTQYF
clone_size: NA; d_call: NA; v_call: TRBV28; j_call: TRBJ2-1; cdr3_nt: TGTGCCAGCAGGCTGCCCAGGGGGGATTTGAATGAGCAGTTCTTC; cdr3_aa: CASRLPRGDLNEQFF
clone_size: once; d_call: NA; v_call: TRBV27; j_call: TRBJ2-1; cdr3_nt: TGTGCCAGCAGTTTATCATACAATTACAATGAGCAGTTCTTC; cdr3_aa: CASSLSYNYNEQFF
clone_size: NA; d_call: TRBD1; v_call: TRBV11-1; j_call: TRBJ2-1; cdr3_nt: TGTGCCAGCAGCTTTTCTGTGGGACAGGCCTACAATGAGCAGTTCTTC; cdr3_aa: CASSFSVGQAYNEQFF
clone_size: once; d_call: NA; v_call: TRBV5-1; j_call: TRBJ1-1; cdr3_nt: TGCGCCAGCAGCGAGGGGGCTGAAGCTTTCTTT; cdr3_aa: CASSEGAEAFF
clone_size: NA; d_call: TRBD1; v_call: TRBV30; j_call: TRBJ1-4; cdr3_nt: TGTGCCTGGAGCCCGGGACAGGGTGGCGAAAAACTGTTTTTT; cdr3_aa: CAWSPGQGGEKLFF
clone_size: NA; d_call: NA; v_call: TRBV7-2; j_call: TRBJ2-1; cdr3_nt: TGTGCCAGCAGCTTAGATCAGGCAGGCCAGATTCGGTTCTTC; cdr3_aa: CASSLDQAGQIRFF
clone_size: NA; d_call: NA; v_call: TRBV28; j_call: TRBJ1-5; cdr3_nt: TGTACAGCGGGAGGCAATCAGCCCCAGCATTTT; cdr3_aa: CTAGGNQPQHF
clone_size: NA; d_call: NA; v_call: TRBV10-3; j_call: TRBJ2-5; cdr3_nt: TGTGCCATCAGTGAGGCGTCTAGTGGGGAGACCCAGTACTTC; cdr3_aa: CAISEASSGETQYF
clone_size: NA; d_call: TRBD1; v_call: TRBV30; j_call: TRBJ1-5; cdr3_nt: TGTGCCACCGACAGGGAAGGAGGACAGCCTCAGCATTTT; cdr3_aa: CATDREGGQPQHF
clone_size: NA; d_call: NA; v_call: TRBV19; j_call: TRBJ1-2; cdr3_nt: TGTGCCAGTAGTTACCTACAGGGCTCGGGCTATGGCTACACCTTC; cdr3_aa: CASSYLQGSGYGYTF
clone_size: NA; d_call: TRBD1; v_call: TRBV19; j_call: TRBJ2-6; cdr3_nt: TGTGCCAGTAGTATAGCACAGGGGGCTGGGGCCAACGTCCTGACTTTC; cdr3_aa: CASSIAQGAGANVLTF
clone_size: NA; d_call: TRBD2; v_call: TRBV11-2; j_call: TRBJ2-7; cdr3_nt: TGTGCCAGCACCACGACTAGCGGGGGATCCTACGAGCAGTACTTC; cdr3_aa: CASTTTSGGSYEQYF
clone_size: once; d_call: TRBD1; v_call: TRBV19; j_call: TRBJ1-1; cdr3_nt: TGTGCCAGTAGTCCCGTCGACAGGGGGGGATTCCATGAAGCTTTCTTT; cdr3_aa: CASSPVDRGGFHEAFF
clone_size: NA; d_call: TRBD1; v_call: TRBV5-1; j_call: TRBJ2-2; cdr3_nt: TGCGCCAGCAGCCCGGACAGGGCCACCGGGGAGCTGTTTTTT; cdr3_aa: CASSPDRATGELFF
clone_size: NA; d_call: NA; v_call: TRBV7-2; j_call: TRBJ2-5; cdr3_nt: TGTGCCAGCAGCCAAGGACTGGAACAAGAGACCCAGTACTTC; cdr3_aa: CASSQGLEQETQYF
clone_size: NA; d_call: NA; v_call: TRBV6-1; j_call: TRBJ2-2; cdr3_nt: TGTGCCGGCCGGGGAGACGGGGAGCTGTTTTTT; cdr3_aa: CAGRGDGELFF
clone_size: NA; d_call: NA; v_call: TRBV19; j_call: TRBJ2-4; cdr3_nt: TGTGCCAGTAGTATAGAGGGAGTAGGGTCCCTAGCCAAAAACATTCAGTACTTC; cdr3_aa: CASSIEGVGSLAKNIQYF